There are a few counts of the clone carrying this T cell receptor (beta chain). The sample contains more than one DNA sequence encoding this CDR3. Assignments of participants to cohorts depended upon their own reported clinical history. Symptom resolution, clearance, or two negative PCRs marked the recovered donors of Cohort 3. In germline, CDR1 is SGHTA, CDR2 FQGNSA. The CDR3 spans 14 residues. The ends lost 1 base at V and 5 bases at J; junction bases unmatched: 3. The data were produced by immunoSEQ multiplex PCR, yet TCRdb's version contains in-frame clones alone and is incomplete. This table has about 160,000 clones, 75% to 85% appearing once. The data derive from a study of blood T cell repertoires in COVID-19. Background on the study: T cells, B-cell-depleted T cells, or PBMCs supplied cDNA or gDNA.

The chain recombines TRBV7-2 with TRBJ2-5; 8 positions agree with TRBD2. The receptor's source is a woman aged 60-70 years who had recovered from COVID-19. Sequencing was carried out using PBMCs or T cells enriched from blood (not recorded which). In DNA, the CDR3 is TGTGCCAGCAGCTTAGGTTTAGCGGGGGAGACCCAGTACTTC. Protein product: CASSLGLAGETQYF.